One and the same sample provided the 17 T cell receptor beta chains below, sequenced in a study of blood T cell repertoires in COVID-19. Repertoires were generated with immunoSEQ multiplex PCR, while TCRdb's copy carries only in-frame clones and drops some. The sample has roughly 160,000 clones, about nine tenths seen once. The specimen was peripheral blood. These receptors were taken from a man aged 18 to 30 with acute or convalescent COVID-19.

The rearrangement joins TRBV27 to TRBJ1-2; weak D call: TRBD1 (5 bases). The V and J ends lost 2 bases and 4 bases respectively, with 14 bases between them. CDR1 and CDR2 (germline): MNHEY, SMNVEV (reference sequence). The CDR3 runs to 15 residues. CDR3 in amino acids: CASSLSGLDTYGYTF. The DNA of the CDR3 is TGTGCCAGCAGTTTAAGTGGTCTGGACACCTATGGCTACACCTTC.

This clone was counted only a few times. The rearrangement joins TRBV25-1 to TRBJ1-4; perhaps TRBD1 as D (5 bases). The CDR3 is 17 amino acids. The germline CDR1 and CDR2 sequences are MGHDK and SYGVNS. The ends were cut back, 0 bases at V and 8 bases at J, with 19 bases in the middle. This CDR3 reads CASSEYQVGVRGEKLFF. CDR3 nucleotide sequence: TGTGCCAGCAGTGAATACCAAGTCGGGGTGCGGGGGGAAAAACTGTTTTTT.

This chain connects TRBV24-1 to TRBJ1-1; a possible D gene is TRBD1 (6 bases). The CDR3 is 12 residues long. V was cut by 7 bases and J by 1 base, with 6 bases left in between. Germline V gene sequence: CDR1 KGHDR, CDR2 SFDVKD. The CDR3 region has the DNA TGTGCCACCAGGGGGGCGAACACTGAAGCTTTCTTT. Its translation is CATRGANTEAFF.

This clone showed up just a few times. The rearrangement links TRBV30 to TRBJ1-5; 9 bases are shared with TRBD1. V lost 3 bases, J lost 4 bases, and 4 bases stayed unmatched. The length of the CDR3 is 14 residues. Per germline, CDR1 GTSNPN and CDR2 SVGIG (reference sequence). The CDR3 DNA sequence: TGTGCCTGGAGGCAGACAGGGGGGAATCAGCCCCAGCATTTT. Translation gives CAWRQTGGNQPQHF.

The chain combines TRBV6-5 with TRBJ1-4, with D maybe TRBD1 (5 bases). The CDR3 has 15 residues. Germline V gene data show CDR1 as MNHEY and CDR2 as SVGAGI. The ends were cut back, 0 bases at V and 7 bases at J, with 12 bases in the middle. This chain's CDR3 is CASSYSGPGIEKLFF. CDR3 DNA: TGTGCCAGCAGTTACTCGGGGCCAGGTATTGAAAAACTGTTTTTT.

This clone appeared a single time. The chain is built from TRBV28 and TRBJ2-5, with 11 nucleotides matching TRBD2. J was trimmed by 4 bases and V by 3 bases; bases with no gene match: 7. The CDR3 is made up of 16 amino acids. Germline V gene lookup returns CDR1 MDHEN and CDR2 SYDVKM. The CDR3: CASSFYSGGGGETQYF. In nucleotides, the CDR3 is TGTGCCAGCAGTTTCTATAGCGGGGGGGGAGGAGAGACCCAGTACTTC.

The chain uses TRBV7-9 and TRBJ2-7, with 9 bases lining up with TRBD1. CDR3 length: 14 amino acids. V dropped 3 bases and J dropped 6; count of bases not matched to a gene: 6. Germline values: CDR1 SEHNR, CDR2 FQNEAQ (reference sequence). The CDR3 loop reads CASSFITGGGEQYF. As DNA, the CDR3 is TGTGCCAGCAGCTTTATAACAGGGGGCGGCGAGCAGTACTTC.

The CDR3: CASSQHPPGSYNSPLHF. As DNA, the CDR3 is TGTGCCAGCAGTCAACACCCCCCGGGCTCCTATAATTCACCCCTCCACTTT. V usage is TRBV6-6 and J usage is TRBJ1-6; D is uncertain. Trimming removed 5 bases from V and 0 bases from J, with 14 bases in between. CDR1 is MNHNY, CDR2 SVGAGI, per germline (reference sequence). The CDR3 totals 17 residues.

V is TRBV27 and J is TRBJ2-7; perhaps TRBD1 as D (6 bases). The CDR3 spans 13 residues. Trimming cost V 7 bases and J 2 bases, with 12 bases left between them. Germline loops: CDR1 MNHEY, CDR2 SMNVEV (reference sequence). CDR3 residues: CASNRAGAYEQYF. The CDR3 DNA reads TGTGCCAGCAACCGGGCAGGGGCCTACGAGCAGTACTTC.

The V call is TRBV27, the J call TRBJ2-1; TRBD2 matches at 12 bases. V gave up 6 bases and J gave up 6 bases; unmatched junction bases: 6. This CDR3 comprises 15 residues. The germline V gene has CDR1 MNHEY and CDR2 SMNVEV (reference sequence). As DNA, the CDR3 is TGTGCCAGCAGCCCCCGGACTAGCGGGATCAATGAGCAGTTCTTC. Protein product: CASSPRTSGINEQFF.

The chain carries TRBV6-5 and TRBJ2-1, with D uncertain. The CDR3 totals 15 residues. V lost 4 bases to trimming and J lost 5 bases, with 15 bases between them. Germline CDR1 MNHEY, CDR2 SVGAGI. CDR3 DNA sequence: TGTGCCAGCAGTTCCGATAGCCGATCGCACAATGAGCAGTTCTTC. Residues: CASSSDSRSHNEQFF.

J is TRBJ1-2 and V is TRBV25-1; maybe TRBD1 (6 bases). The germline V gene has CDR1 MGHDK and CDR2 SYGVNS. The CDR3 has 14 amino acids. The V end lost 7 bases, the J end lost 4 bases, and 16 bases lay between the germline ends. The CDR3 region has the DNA TGTGCCAGCATTGGGGCAGGGGTCAGCTATGGCTACACCTTC. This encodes CASIGAGVSYGYTF.

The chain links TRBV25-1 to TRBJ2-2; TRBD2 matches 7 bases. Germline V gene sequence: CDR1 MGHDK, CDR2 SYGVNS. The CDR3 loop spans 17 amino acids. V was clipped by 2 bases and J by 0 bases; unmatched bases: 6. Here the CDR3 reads CASSEVKRGTNTGELFF. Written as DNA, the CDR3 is TGTGCCAGCAGTGAAGTCAAGCGGGGAACGAACACCGGGGAGCTGTTTTTT. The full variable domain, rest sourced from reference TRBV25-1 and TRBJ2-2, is EADIYQTPRYLVIGTGKKITLECSQTMGHDKMYWYQQDPGMELHLIHYSYGVNSTEKGDLSSESTVSRIRTEHFPLTLESARPSHTSQYLCASSEVKRGTNTGELFFGEGSRLTVL.

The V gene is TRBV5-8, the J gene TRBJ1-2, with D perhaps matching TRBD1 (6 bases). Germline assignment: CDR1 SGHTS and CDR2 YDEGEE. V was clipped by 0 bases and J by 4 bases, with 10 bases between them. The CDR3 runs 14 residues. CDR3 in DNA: TGTGCCAGCAGCTTGGATCTGGACAGCTATGGCTACACCTTC. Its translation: CASSLDLDSYGYTF. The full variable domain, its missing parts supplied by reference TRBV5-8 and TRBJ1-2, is EAGVTQSPTHLIKTRGQQATLRCSPISGHTSVYWYQQALGLGLQFLLWYDEGEERNRGNFPPRFSGRQFPNYSSELNVNALELEDSALYLCASSLDLDSYGYTFGSGTRLTVV.

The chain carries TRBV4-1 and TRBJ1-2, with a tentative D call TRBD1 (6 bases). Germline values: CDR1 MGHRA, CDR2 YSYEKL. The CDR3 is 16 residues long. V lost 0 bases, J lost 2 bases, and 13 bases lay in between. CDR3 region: CASSQEFLQGNYGYTF. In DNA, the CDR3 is TGCGCCAGCAGCCAAGAATTCCTCCAGGGGAACTATGGCTACACCTTC.

The CDR3 nucleotides read TGTGCCAGCCGAGGCTATGGCTACACCTTC. This sequence encodes CASRGYGYTF. The chain links TRBV2 to TRBJ1-2; D is unresolved. The germline gives CDR1 SNHLY, CDR2 FYNNEI. The CDR3 is made up of 10 amino acids. V lost 8 bases to trimming and J lost 4 bases, with 5 bases between them.

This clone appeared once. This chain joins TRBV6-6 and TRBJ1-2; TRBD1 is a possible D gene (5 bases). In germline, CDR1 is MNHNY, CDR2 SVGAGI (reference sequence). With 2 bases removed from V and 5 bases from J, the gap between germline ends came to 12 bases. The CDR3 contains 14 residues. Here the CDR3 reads CASSYETEGYGYTF. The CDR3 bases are TGTGCCAGCAGTTACGAGACAGAAGGATATGGCTACACCTTC.